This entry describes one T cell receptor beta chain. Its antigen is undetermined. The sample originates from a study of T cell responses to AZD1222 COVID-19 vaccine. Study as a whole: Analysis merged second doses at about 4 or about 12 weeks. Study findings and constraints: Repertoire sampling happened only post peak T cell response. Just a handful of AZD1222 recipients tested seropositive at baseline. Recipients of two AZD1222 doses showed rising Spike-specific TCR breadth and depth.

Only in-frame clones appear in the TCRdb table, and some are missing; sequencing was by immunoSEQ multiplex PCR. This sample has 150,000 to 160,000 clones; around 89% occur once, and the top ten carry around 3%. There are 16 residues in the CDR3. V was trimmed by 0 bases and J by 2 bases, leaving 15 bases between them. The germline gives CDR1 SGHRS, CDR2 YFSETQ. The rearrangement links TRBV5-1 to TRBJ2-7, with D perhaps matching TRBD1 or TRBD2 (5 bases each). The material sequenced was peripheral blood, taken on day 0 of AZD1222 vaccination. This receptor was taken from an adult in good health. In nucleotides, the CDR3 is TGCGCCAGCAGCTTGGCAGCCGGCAGGGACCCCTACGAGCAGTACTTC. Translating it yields CASSLAAGRDPYEQYF.